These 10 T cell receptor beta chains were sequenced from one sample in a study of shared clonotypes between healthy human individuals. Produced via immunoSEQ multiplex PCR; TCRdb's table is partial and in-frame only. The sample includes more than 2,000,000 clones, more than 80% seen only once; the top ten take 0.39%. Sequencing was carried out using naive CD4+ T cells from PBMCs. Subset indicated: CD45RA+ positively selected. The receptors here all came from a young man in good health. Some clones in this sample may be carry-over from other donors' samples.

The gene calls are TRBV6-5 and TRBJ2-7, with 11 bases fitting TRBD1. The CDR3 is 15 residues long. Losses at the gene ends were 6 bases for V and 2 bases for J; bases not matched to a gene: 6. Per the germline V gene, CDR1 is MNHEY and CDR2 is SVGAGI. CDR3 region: CASSPGQGAPYEQYF. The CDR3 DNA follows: TGTGCCAGCAGCCCCGGACAGGGGGCACCCTACGAGCAGTACTTC.

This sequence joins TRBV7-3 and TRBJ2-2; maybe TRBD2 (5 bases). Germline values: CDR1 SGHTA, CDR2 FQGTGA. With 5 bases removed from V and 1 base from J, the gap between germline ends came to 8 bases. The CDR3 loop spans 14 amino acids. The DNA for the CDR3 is TGTGCCAGCAGCCGAGGGCTGAACACCGGGGAGCTGTTTTTT. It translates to CASSRGLNTGELFF.

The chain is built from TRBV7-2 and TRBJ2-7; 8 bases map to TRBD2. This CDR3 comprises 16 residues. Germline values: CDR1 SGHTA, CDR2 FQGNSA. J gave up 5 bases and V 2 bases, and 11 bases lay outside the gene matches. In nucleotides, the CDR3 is TGTGCCAGCAGCTTAAGAGGCGGGAGGACGCTTGACGAGCAGTACTTC. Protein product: CASSLRGGRTLDEQYF. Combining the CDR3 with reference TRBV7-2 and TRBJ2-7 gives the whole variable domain GAGVSQSPSNKVTEKGKDVELRCDPISGHTALYWYRQSLGQGLEFLIYFQGNSAPDKSGLPSDRFSAERTGGSVSTLTIQRTQQEDSAVYLCASSLRGGRTLDEQYFGPGTRLTVT.

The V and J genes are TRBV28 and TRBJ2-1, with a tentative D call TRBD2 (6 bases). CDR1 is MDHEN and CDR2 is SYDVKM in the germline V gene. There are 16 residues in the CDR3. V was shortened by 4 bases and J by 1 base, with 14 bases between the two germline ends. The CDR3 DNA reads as TGTGCCAGCAGTTACTTAGCGGTCTTGTCCTACAATGAGCAGTTCTTC. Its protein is CASSYLAVLSYNEQFF.

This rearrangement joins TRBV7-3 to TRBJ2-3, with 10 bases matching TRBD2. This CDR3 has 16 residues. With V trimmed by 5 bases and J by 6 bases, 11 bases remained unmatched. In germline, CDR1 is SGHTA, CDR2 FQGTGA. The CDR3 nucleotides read TGTGCCAGCAGCCAAGGACTAGCGGCGACCGTGGATACGCAGTATTTT. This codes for CASSQGLAATVDTQYF.

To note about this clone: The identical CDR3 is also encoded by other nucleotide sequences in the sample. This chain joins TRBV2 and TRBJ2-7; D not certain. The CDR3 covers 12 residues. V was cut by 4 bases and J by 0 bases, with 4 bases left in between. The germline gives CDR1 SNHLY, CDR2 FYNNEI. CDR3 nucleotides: TGTGCCAGCAGTGCCAGCTCCTACGAGCAGTACTTC. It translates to CASSASSYEQYF. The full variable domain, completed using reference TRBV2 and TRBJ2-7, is EPEVTQTPSHQVTQMGQEVILRCVPISNHLYFYWYRQILGQKVEFLVSFYNNEISEKSEIFDDQFSVERPDGSNFTLKIRSTKLEDSAMYFCASSASSYEQYFGPGTRLTVT.

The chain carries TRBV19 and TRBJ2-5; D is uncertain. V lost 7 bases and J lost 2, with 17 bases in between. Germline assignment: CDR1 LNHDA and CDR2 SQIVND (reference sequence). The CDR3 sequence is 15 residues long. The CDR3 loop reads CASTEDRPYQETQYF. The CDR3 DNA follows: TGTGCCAGTACCGAGGACCGACCGTATCAAGAGACCCAGTACTTC.

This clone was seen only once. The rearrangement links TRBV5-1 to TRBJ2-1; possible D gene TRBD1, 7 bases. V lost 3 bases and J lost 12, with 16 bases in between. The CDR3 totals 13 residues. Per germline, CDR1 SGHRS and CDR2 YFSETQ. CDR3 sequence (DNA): TGCGCCAGCAGCTCGGAGGGGGCTACCCCGCAGTTCTTC. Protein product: CASSSEGATPQFF.

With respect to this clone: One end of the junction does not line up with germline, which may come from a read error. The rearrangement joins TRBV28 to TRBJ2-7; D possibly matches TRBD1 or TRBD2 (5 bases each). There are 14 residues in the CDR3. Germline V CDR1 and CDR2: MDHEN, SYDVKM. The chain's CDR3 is CASSPGGPIVPANF. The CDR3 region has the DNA TGTGCCAGCAGTCCTGGGGGACCCATTGTCCCCGCCAACTTC.

CDR3 residues: CASRLAGSPNYGYTF. The CDR3 nucleotides read TGTGCAAGTCGCTTAGCTGGGTCCCCTAACTATGGCTACACCTTC. The rearrangement joins TRBV12-2 to TRBJ1-2. TRBV12-2 is an annotated pseudogene. CDR3 length: 15 amino acids.